The sample holds a few counts of the clone carrying this T cell receptor (beta chain). The data originate from a study of blood T cell repertoires in COVID-19. About the study: The analysed material was cDNA or gDNA that came from T cells, B-cell-depleted T cells, or PBMCs.

Only in-frame clones appear in the TCRdb table, and some are missing; sequencing was by immunoSEQ multiplex PCR. The repertoire has hundreds of thousands of clones, around 89% of them found once; the top ten carry approximately 4.3%. Sequencing was carried out using peripheral blood. This clonotype originated in a man in his forties with acute or convalescent COVID-19.

The CDR3 DNA is TGCGCCAGCAGATATTCGACAGGGCCCAACTATGGCTACACCTTC. Residues: CASRYSTGPNYGYTF. The gene calls are TRBV5-1 and TRBJ1-2, with 7 bases matching TRBD1. J gave up 2 bases and V 5 bases, and 9 bases lay outside the gene matches. This CDR3 is 15 amino acids long. Germline CDR1 SGHRS, CDR2 YFSETQ.